The 14 T cell receptor beta chains below all came from one sample that was sequenced in a study of T cells in women clearing cervical HPV infection. Profiled with immunoSEQ multiplex PCR; TCRdb holds only in-frame clones, not every one. The sample yields tens of thousands of clones, of which the top ten take up about a third. Sequenced input: blood buffy coat. The receptors were sampled from a woman between 18 and 70 years old with a cervical HPV16 infection that either progressed to CIN3+ or cleared (not recorded which).

With respect to this clone: The read stops 3 residues short of the end of the CDR3; the missing end is completed from the germline J gene. The rearrangement joins TRBV7-3 to TRBJ2-3, with 7 nucleotides matching TRBD2. The germline V gene has CDR1 SGHTA and CDR2 FQGTGA. V gave up 5 bases and J gave up 3 bases; unmatched junction bases: 8. The CDR3 is made up of 15 amino acids. The part of the CDR3 DNA that was read is TGTGCCAGCAGCCCAGTGGGGGGGGTAACAGATACG. Its protein is CASSPVGGVTDT. The full-length CDR3 reads as CASSPVGGVTDTQYF.

Concerning this clone itself: The read comes to an end 3 residues before the CDR3 does, leaving the germline J gene to fill in the end. The chain combines TRBV7-9 with TRBJ2-1, with D uncertain. The CDR3 totals 12 residues. From germline, CDR1 is SEHNR and CDR2 FQNEAQ (reference sequence). Trimming removed 0 bases from V and 9 bases from J, with 6 bases in between. Partial CDR3 DNA: TGTGCCAGCAGCTTAGCGCTAGGTGAG. It yields the protein CASSLALGE. The full CDR3 is CASSLALGEQFF.

Notes on this clone: The sequenced fragment ends 3 residues before the CDR3 boundary, so the rest is inferred from the germline J gene. The rearrangement joins TRBV19 to TRBJ2-2, with D perhaps matching TRBD1 (6 bases). Per the germline V gene, CDR1 is LNHDA and CDR2 is SQIVND (reference sequence). The CDR3 consists of 15 residues. The part of the CDR3 DNA that was read is TGTGCCAGTAGTACCAAGGACAGCCCTAATGAAAAG. Translating gives CASSTKDSPNEK. The whole CDR3 region reads CASSTKDSPNEKLFF. The full variable domain, with the rest looked up from reference TRBV19 and TRBJ2-2, is DGGITQSPKYLFRKEGQNVTLSCEQNLNHDAMYWYRQDPGQGLRLIYYSQIVNDFQKGDIAEGYSVSREKKESFPLTVTSAQKNPTAFYLCASSTKDSPNEKLFFGEGSRLTVL.

For this clone: Its ends do not fully match the called genes, so a read error is possible. The CDR3 extends 3 residues past the end of the read, so its final part is completed from the germline J gene. Different DNA sequences within this sample yield the same CDR3. This chain links TRBV30 with TRBJ1-3, with D possibly TRBD1 on 5 matching bases. The CDR3 loop spans 15 amino acids. CDR1 and CDR2 (germline): GTSNPN, SVGIG (reference sequence). The CDR3 sequence: CAWSALWPGGNTIYF. The part of the CDR3 DNA that was read is TGTGCCTGGAGTGCCTTATGGCCGGGGGGAAACACT. Looking up the rest from reference TRBV30 and TRBJ1-3 gives the full variable domain: SQTIHQWPATLVQPVGSPLSLECTVEGTSNPNLYWYRQAAGRGLQLLFYSVGIGQISSEVPQNLSASRPQDRQFILSSKKLLLSDSGFYLCAWSALWPGGNTIYFGEGSWLTVV.

The covered CDR3 bases are TGTGCCAGCAGTTACTCGAGCCAGGGAATTAATGAG. Protein: CASSYSSQGINE. The full CDR3 is CASSYSSQGINEQFF. The chain combines TRBV6-2 or TRBV6-3 with TRBJ2-1; weak D call: TRBD1 (5 bases). The read is 3 residues too short to cover the CDR3 end, so that end is filled in from the germline J gene. The CDR3 sequence is 15 residues long. CDR1 is MNHEY, CDR2 SVGEGT, per germline. V was clipped by 0 bases and J by 7 bases, with 13 bases between them.

As regards this clone: The CDR3 end lies 3 residues beyond the end of the read and is filled in from the germline J gene. V gene TRBV7-3 combines with J gene TRBJ2-5; D ambiguous. Germline assignment: CDR1 SGHTA and CDR2 FQGTGA. The CDR3 is 13 residues long. Incomplete CDR3 DNA: TGTGCCAGCAGCTCCTCCTATACAGATACC. Translated: CASSSSYTDT. The CDR3 as a whole reads CASSSSYTDTQYF.

Remarks on this clone: The read ends 3 residues before the CDR3 terminus; that terminus is restored from the germline J gene. This chain joins TRBV6-2 or TRBV6-3 and TRBJ1-5, with D possibly TRBD1 on 6 matching bases. CDR3 size: 15 residues. Germline V gene data show CDR1 as MNHEY and CDR2 as SVGEGT. Trimming pared 4 bases from V and 8 bases from J, leaving 18 bases between. CDR3 bases read: TGTGCCAGCAGTTTCACAGGGAACCTAGGGGAGCCC. Residues: CASSFTGNLGEP. The CDR3 in its entirety is CASSFTGNLGEPQHF.

On this clone itself: The read stops 3 residues short of the end of the CDR3; the missing end is completed from the germline J gene. The chain recombines TRBV14 with TRBJ1-1; tentative D call: TRBD1 (5 bases). The length of the CDR3 is 15 residues. Germline CDR1 is SGHDN and CDR2 is FVKESK. V dropped 0 bases and J dropped 0 bases, with 8 bases sitting between them. CDR3 sequence reads: CASSQDRAVNTEAFF. CDR3 bases read: TGTGCCAGCAGCCAAGACAGGGCAGTGAACACTGAA.

Turning to this clone: The CDR3 end lies 3 residues beyond the end of the read and is filled in from the germline J gene. V gene TRBV18 combines with J gene TRBJ1-6; 12 bases line up with TRBD1. The CDR3 sequence is 16 residues long. Trimming took 5 bases from V and 9 from J; bases not matched to a gene: 8. Per the germline V gene, CDR1 is KGHSH and CDR2 is LQKENI. Incomplete CDR3 DNA: TGTGCCAGCTCAACTGGGACAGGGGGCCAAGGTTCACCC. Translation: CASSTGTGGQGSP. The full CDR3 reads CASSTGTGGQGSPLHF.

As concerns this clone: The missing CDR3 end, 3 residues past where the read stops, is filled in from the germline J gene. Other DNA sequences in this specimen translate into the identical CDR3. The rearrangement uses TRBV18 and TRBJ2-7; 7 bases are shared with TRBD2. Germline CDR1 reads KGHSH; CDR2 reads LQKENI. The V and J ends lost 3 bases and 4 bases, in that order; junction bases with no gene match: 0. CDR3 length: 12 residues. This chain's CDR3 is CASSPGGYEQYF. CDR3 bases read: TGTGCCAGCTCACCGGGGGGGTACGAG.

Points on this clone: The read falls 3 residues short of the CDR3 end, and the missing part is taken from the germline J gene. The V gene is TRBV19, the J gene TRBJ1-3; D is possibly TRBD1 (5 bases). This CDR3 is 14 amino acids long. Between the trimmed V and J ends, which lost 9 bases and 4 bases, there was a span of 16 bases. Germline V lookup: CDR1 LNHDA, CDR2 SQIVND (reference sequence). CDR3 bases read: TGTGCCAGCGTAACGGGGGGAACAGGAAACACC. Protein product: CASVTGGTGNT. The CDR3 as a whole reads CASVTGGTGNTIYF.

A remark on this clone: From the germline J gene comes the end of the CDR3, since the read stops 3 residues before it. V is TRBV11-3 and J is TRBJ2-3; D is unresolved. The CDR3 loop spans 15 amino acids. The V end was cut by 4 bases, the J end by 5 bases, with 16 bases between. Germline lookup yields CDR1 SGHNT and CDR2 YENEEA. The DNA read from the CDR3 is TGTGCCAGCAGCTCCTCAGACTTAACGGGAGATACG. Its translation: CASSSSDLTGDT. The full CDR3 is CASSSSDLTGDTQYF.

In regard to this clone: The sequenced fragment ends 3 residues before the CDR3 boundary, so the rest is inferred from the germline J gene. The chain recombines TRBV7-2 with TRBJ1-2; weak D call: TRBD1 (6 bases). This CDR3 region has 14 residues. Germline-derived CDR1 and CDR2 are SGHTA and FQGNSA. CDR3 DNA (partial): TGTGCCAGCAGTCTAGCGGGGGCGGGAGGGAAC. It translates to CASSLAGAGGN. The CDR3 in full is CASSLAGAGGNYTF.

CDR3 sequence reads: CASTSGADYEQYF. CDR3 DNA, as far as it was read: TGCGCCAGCACTAGCGGGGCAGACTACGAG. The chain recombines TRBV5-1 with TRBJ2-7, with TRBD2 matching 9 bases. Read sequence stops 3 residues before the CDR3 end, and the germline J gene provides the missing end. V trimming: 6 bases; J trimming: 3 bases; junction bases outside the gene matches: 4. Germline-derived CDR1 and CDR2 are SGHRS and YFSETQ. This CDR3 is built from 13 residues.